A selection of T cell receptor beta chains follows, all from one sample in a study of control samples from healthy donors and cancer patients. Assay: immunoSEQ multiplex PCR; the TCRdb copy retains only in-frame clones and omits some. The table has roughly 150,000 clones, more than 85% seen once. Sequences were obtained from blood. The receptors were gathered from a young man in good health. The CDR3 runs from the conserved cysteine through the conserved F or W. The D gene is left open where the match is weak. Rows may omit the clone size; those that give it use once, few, many or a size class.

J	size	D	V	CDR3	DNA
TRBJ1-3	-	-	TRBV7-6	CASSFGGASGNTIYF	TGTGCCAGCAGCTTTGGAGGGGCCTCTGGAAACACCATATATTTT
TRBJ2-5	-	TRBD2	TRBV27	CASSFVSGPVGQTQYF	TGTGCCAGCAGTTTCGTTAGCGGGCCTGTCGGACAGACCCAGTACTTC
TRBJ1-2	-	-	TRBV6-2/TRBV6-3	CASSYSNYGYTF	TGTGCCAGCAGTTACTCGAACTATGGCTACACCTTC
TRBJ2-2	-	TRBD2	TRBV10-3	CAIRAGPAGDTGELFF	TGTGCCATCAGAGCGGGGCCAGCGGGAGACACCGGGGAGCTGTTTTTT
TRBJ1-1	-	-	TRBV29-1	CSARNTEAFF	TGCAGCGCCAGAAACACTGAAGCTTTCTTT
TRBJ2-1	-	TRBD2	TRBV11-2	CASGRALFEQFF	TGTGCCAGCGGGAGGGCCCTCTTTGAGCAGTTCTTC
TRBJ1-5	-	-	TRBV3-1/TRBV3-2	CASSRSRGSNQPQHF	TGTGCCAGCTCCCGGAGTAGAGGTAGCAATCAGCCCCAGCATTTT
TRBJ2-7	-	-	TRBV28	CASSPGIESYEQYF	TGTGCCAGCAGTCCCGGGATAGAATCCTACGAGCAGTACTTC
TRBJ2-4	-	-	TRBV5-6	CASSFRNIQYF	TGTGCCAGCAGCTTCCGAAACATTCAGTACTTC
TRBJ1-3	-	-	TRBV4-1	CASSQDLGSRVGNTIYF	TGCGCCAGCAGCCAAGATCTGGGTTCCAGGGTCGGAAACACCATATATTTT
TRBJ2-1	-	-	TRBV9	CASSVVADNNEQFF	TGTGCCAGCAGCGTAGTCGCGGACAACAATGAGCAGTTCTTC
TRBJ2-7	-	-	TRBV30	CAWMHLAHYEQYF	TGTGCCTGGATGCACCTAGCACACTACGAGCAGTACTTC
TRBJ2-5	-	TRBD2	TRBV9	CASSVASGSSPSEETQYF	TGTGCCAGCAGCGTTGCTAGCGGGAGTAGCCCCTCAGAAGAGACCCAGTACTTC
TRBJ1-5	-	-	TRBV28	CASSIQPPRNQPQHF	TGTGCCAGCAGTATACAGCCTCCCCGCAATCAGCCCCAGCATTTT
TRBJ1-3	-	-	TRBV2	CASSEGFRDTIYF	TGTGCCAGCAGTGAAGGATTCCGGGACACCATATATTTT
TRBJ2-5	-	TRBD1	TRBV29-1	CSFRGPETQYF	TGCAGTTTCAGGGGGCCGGAGACCCAGTACTTC
TRBJ1-5	once	-	TRBV19	CASSTFRTVDNQPQHF	TGTGCCAGTAGTACCTTCAGGACAGTTGACAATCAGCCCCAGCATTTT
TRBJ2-3	once	-	TRBV10-1	CASSPSRTDTQYF	TGCGCCAGCAGTCCCTCTCGCACAGATACGCAGTATTTT
TRBJ1-2	-	-	TRBV19	CASSIAVRQYGYTF	TGTGCCAGTAGTATAGCGGTGAGACAGTATGGCTACACCTTC
TRBJ2-1	-	TRBD2	TRBV9	CASSASGDEQFF	TGTGCCAGCAGCGCTAGCGGGGACGAGCAGTTCTTC
TRBJ2-7	-	-	TRBV2	CASSEEAGAPYEQYF	TGTGCCAGCAGTGAAGAGGCGGGGGCCCCCTACGAGCAGTACTTC
TRBJ1-5	-	TRBD1	TRBV28	CASRDTGTGNQPQHF	TGTGCCAGCAGGGATACCGGGACAGGGAACCAGCCCCAGCATTTT
TRBJ2-3	-	TRBD1	TRBV3-1/TRBV3-2	CASSQELQGTDTQYF	TGTGCCAGCAGCCAAGAGTTACAGGGGACAGATACGCAGTATTTT
TRBJ1-5	-	TRBD1	TRBV23-1	CASSQSRVSRGLLWPQHF	TGCGCCAGCAGTCAATCTAGGGTGTCCAGGGGGCTACTTTGGCCCCAGCATTTT
TRBJ2-5	-	TRBD1	TRBV9	CASSVAGGKETQYF	TGTGCCAGCAGCGTAGCAGGGGGCAAAGAGACCCAGTACTTC
TRBJ2-2	-	-	TRBV19	CASSMVSRRELFF	TGTGCCAGTAGTATGGTCTCACGCCGGGAGCTGTTTTTT
TRBJ2-3	-	TRBD2	TRBV7-2	CASSTQARGGGDTQYF	TGTGCCAGCAGCACACAGGCCCGGGGGGGCGGAGATACGCAGTATTTT
TRBJ1-2	-	-	TRBV4-3	CASSLNPGEGGYTF	TGCGCCAGCAGCCTTAATCCAGGGGAAGGAGGCTACACCTTC
TRBJ2-1	-	-	TRBV5-1	CASQGRDYNEQFF	TGCGCCAGCCAAGGCCGGGACTACAATGAGCAGTTCTTC
TRBJ2-3	-	-	TRBV7-2	CASSLRRRSDTDTQYF	TGTGCCAGCAGCCTAAGACGTAGATCAGACACAGATACGCAGTATTTT
TRBJ2-3	-	-	TRBV7-7	CASSLGYADTQYF	TGTGCTAGCAGCTTAGGGTATGCAGATACGCAGTATTTT
TRBJ1-5	-	-	TRBV6-1	CASSEQNNQPQHF	TGTGCCAGCAGTGAACAGAACAATCAGCCCCAGCATTTT
TRBJ1-1	-	-	TRBV27	CASRDSYNTEAFF	TGTGCCAGCAGGGACAGTTATAACACTGAAGCTTTCTTT
TRBJ1-2	-	-	TRBV1	CTSSQPQGEIDYGYTF	TGCACCAGCAGCCAGCCCCAGGGGGAGATCGACTATGGCTACACCTTC
TRBJ2-2	-	-	TRBV13	CASSGETNTGELFF	TGTGCCAGCAGCGGGGAAACCAACACCGGGGAGCTGTTTTTT
TRBJ2-7	few	TRBD1	TRBV27	CASSELPPGTGFHEQYF	TGTGCCAGCAGCGAACTACCTCCCGGGACAGGGTTCCACGAGCAGTACTTC
TRBJ1-2	-	-	TRBV28	CASSSSNYGYTF	TGTGCCAGCAGTTCCTCTAACTATGGCTACACCTTC
TRBJ2-7	-	-	TRBV30	CAWSRGAGTYEQYF	TGTGCCTGGAGCCGGGGGGCAGGTACCTACGAGCAGTACTTC